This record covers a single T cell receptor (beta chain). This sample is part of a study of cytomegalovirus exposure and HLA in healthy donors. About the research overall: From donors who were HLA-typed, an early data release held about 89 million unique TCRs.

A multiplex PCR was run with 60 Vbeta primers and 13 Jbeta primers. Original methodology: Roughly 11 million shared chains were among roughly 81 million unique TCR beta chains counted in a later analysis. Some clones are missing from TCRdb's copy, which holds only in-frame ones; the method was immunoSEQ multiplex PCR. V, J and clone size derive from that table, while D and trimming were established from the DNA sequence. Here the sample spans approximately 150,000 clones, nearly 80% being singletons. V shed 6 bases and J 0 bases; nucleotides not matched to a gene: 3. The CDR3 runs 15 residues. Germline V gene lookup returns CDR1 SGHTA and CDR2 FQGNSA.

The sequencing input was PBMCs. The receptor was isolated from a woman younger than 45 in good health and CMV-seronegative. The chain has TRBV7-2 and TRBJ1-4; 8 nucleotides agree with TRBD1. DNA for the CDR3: TGTGCCAGCAGAACAGGGGGAACAACTAATGAAAAACTGTTTTTT. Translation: CASRTGGTTNEKLFF. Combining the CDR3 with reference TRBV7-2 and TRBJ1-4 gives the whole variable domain GAGVSQSPSNKVTEKGKDVELRCDPISGHTALYWYRQSLGQGLEFLIYFQGNSAPDKSGLPSDRFSAERTGGSVSTLTIQRTQQEDSAVYLCASRTGGTTNEKLFFGSGTQLSVL.